This TCR beta chain was captured by sequencing in a study of long-term antiretroviral therapy in people with HIV. Study overall: Samples from the earliest time points predate the 2015 immediate-ART recommendation by about a decade. Study findings and constraints: Repertoire dominance by clones expanded before ART was seen at all time points. After ART, diversity increased yet remained lower than transplant donor controls.

For this clone: Antigen: not known.

Version v3.0 of the immunoSEQ assay ran at survey level. Sequencing set out to capture roughly 40,000-50,000 T-cell genomes per sample. The repertoire was sequenced with immunoSEQ multiplex PCR; TCRdb's copy has only in-frame clones and lacks some. This table holds fewer than 45,000 clones, approximately 85% found once. V shed 3 bases and J 1 base; nucleotides not matched to a gene: 2. The CDR3 extends over 14 amino acids. Germline V gene sequence: CDR1 ENHRY, CDR2 SYGVKD. The source was unsorted PBMCs, collected 2.2 years after starting antiretroviral therapy. V is TRBV10-3 and J is TRBJ2-7, with TRBD1 matching 8 bases. This receptor was obtained from a man aged 18 to 30 with HIV. The CDR3 region is CAISDRDRSYEQYF. As DNA, the CDR3 is TGTGCCATCAGTGACAGGGACAGGTCCTACGAGCAGTACTTC.